This paragraph covers one T cell receptor (beta chain) sequence. Its antigen is as yet unknown. TCR beta CDR3 region amplification was performed from RNA transcripts. The TCR CDR3 first-round RT-PCR relied on the HTBI primer set. Each CDR3 protein gets one entry after TCRdb re-called the multiplex PCR reads with MiXCR. Of hundreds of thousands of distinct CDR3 sequences in the sample, 15% to 20% were seen once. The sample is drawn from a study of T cells in Graves' hyperthyroidism and ophthalmopathy. Findings and caveats of the study: Classification by a 13 V-J model distinguished ophthalmopathy from stable hyperthyroidism.

Patients aged 18 to 65 had newly diagnosed hyperthyroidism lasting under 2 months. It was uncontrolled infection, other autoimmune disease, pregnancy or lactation that excluded patients. Based on clinical symptoms, serum thyroxine and TRAb, thyroid ultrasound and orbital computed tomography, diagnoses were reached. Trimming shortened V by 0 bases and J by 5 bases, and 10 bases separated the two germline ends. CDR3 length: 14 residues. CDR1 is LNHNV, CDR2 YYDKDF, per germline (reference sequence). The chain carries TRBV15 and TRBJ2-5; D is ambiguous. The sample comprised blood. The clonotype was recovered from a woman aged 25-40 years with Graves' hyperthyroidism. CDR3 DNA sequence: TGTGCCACCAGCAGAGATACGAGGCGGGAGACCCAGTACTTC. Protein: CATSRDTRRETQYF.